This is a list of T cell receptor beta chains from one sample in a study of T cell responses to AZD1222 COVID-19 vaccine. Sequencing was performed with immunoSEQ multiplex PCR; in TCRdb, only in-frame clones are kept and a portion is missing. The repertoire includes 120,000 or so clones, about nine tenths of them detected once, and roughly 7% sits in the top ten. The specimen comprised peripheral blood, sampled on day 0 of AZD1222 vaccination. Receptors originate from an adult in good health. CDR3s include the opening cysteine and the closing phenylalanine or tryptophan. A D gene is named only where the DNA matches it firmly. Size values are once, few and many counts, or a class for expanded clones, and some rows have none.

TGTGCCAGCATCGATCCCCCTAACTATGGCTACACCTTC | CASIDPPNYGYTF | TRBV28 | - | TRBJ1-2 | -
TGTGCTAGTGGTTTGGCCCGTAGGGGAGGCGATGGCTACACCTTC | CASGLARRGGDGYTF | TRBV12-5 | - | TRBJ1-2 | -
TGTGCCAGCAGCCCGGACAGGGCAAGCTATGGCTACACCTTC | CASSPDRASYGYTF | TRBV7-2 | few | TRBJ1-2 | TRBD1
TGTGCCATCAGTGAGTCGACGGACGTGAGGGAAAAACTGTTTTTT | CAISESTDVREKLFF | TRBV10-3 | - | TRBJ1-4 | -
TGTGCCACCAGTGATCGACAGGGGAAAAACACAGATACGCAGTATTTT | CATSDRQGKNTDTQYF | TRBV24-1 | few | TRBJ2-3 | TRBD1
TGCGCCAGCAGCACCGGGACTACCTCCTACAATGAGCAGTTCTTC | CASSTGTTSYNEQFF | TRBV5-1 | - | TRBJ2-1 | TRBD2
TGTGCCACCGACGGTCGTATCACAGATACGCAGTATTTT | CATDGRITDTQYF | TRBV6-5 | - | TRBJ2-3 | -
TGTGCCAGCAGCCCTGACCCTTGGGGGGCGGCAAACACTGAAGCTTTCTTT | CASSPDPWGAANTEAFF | TRBV7-9 | - | TRBJ1-1 | -
TGTGCCAGTAGTAAAAGACAGGGGTCCACCGGGGAGCTGTTTTTT | CASSKRQGSTGELFF | TRBV19 | - | TRBJ2-2 | TRBD1
TGTGCCTGGAGTGGGCTAGCGGGAGAGGAGACCCAGTACTTC | CAWSGLAGEETQYF | TRBV30 | - | TRBJ2-5 | TRBD2
TGTGCCAGCAGCAGATCACTAGCGGGAGGGCGAGGTGAGCAGTTCTTC | CASSRSLAGGRGEQFF | TRBV5-4 | - | TRBJ2-1 | TRBD2
TGTGCCAGCTCACCACCGTTCGGGAACGAGCAGTACTTC | CASSPPFGNEQYF | TRBV18 | - | TRBJ2-7 | -
TGTGCCAGCAGCTTAAGTGGACAGGGACGATCACCCCTCCACTTT | CASSLSGQGRSPLHF | TRBV11-2 | - | TRBJ1-6 | TRBD1
TGTGCCATCAGCCGATCCGGGACTAGCGGGAGCAATGAGCAGTTCTTC | CAISRSGTSGSNEQFF | TRBV10-3 | - | TRBJ2-1 | TRBD2
TGTGCCAGCAGCCGGTTGACTAGCGGCACAGATACGCAGTATTTT | CASSRLTSGTDTQYF | TRBV3-1/TRBV3-2 | - | TRBJ2-3 | TRBD2
TGTGCCAGTAGCGACAGGGGAGGCAATCAGCCCCAGCATTTT | CASSDRGGNQPQHF | TRBV19 | - | TRBJ1-5 | TRBD1
TGCAGTGCTAGTACCTGGACTAGCAATTGGAACGAGCAGTACTTC | CSASTWTSNWNEQYF | TRBV20-1 | - | TRBJ2-7 | TRBD2
TGTGCCAGCAGTGAAGGACTAGCGGGAGACAATGAGCAGTTCTTC | CASSEGLAGDNEQFF | TRBV6-1 | - | TRBJ2-1 | TRBD2
TGTGCCAGCCACGACAGGTCAGGAAGCTACGAGCAGTACTTC | CASHDRSGSYEQYF | TRBV28 | - | TRBJ2-7 | -
TGCAGCGTTGGGGGTCAGTTATCCTACGAGCAGTACTTC | CSVGGQLSYEQYF | TRBV29-1 | - | TRBJ2-7 | -
TGTGCCAGCTCCGATCGGTATGGCTACACCTTC | CASSDRYGYTF | TRBV28 | - | TRBJ1-2 | -
TGTGCCAGCAGTGAAAACGCGTTAGGACCGAACTATGGCTACACCTTC | CASSENALGPNYGYTF | TRBV6-1 | - | TRBJ1-2 | -
TGTGCCAGCAGCCTTGGACCCGACAATGAGCAGTTCTTC | CASSLGPDNEQFF | TRBV7-3 | - | TRBJ2-1 | -
TGTGCCAGCAGCTTATTCGGACATACCTCCTACGAGCAGTACTTC | CASSLFGHTSYEQYF | TRBV7-2 | - | TRBJ2-7 | -
TGTGCCAGCAGCCGAGTATTGCTTAGAGATACGCAGTATTTT | CASSRVLLRDTQYF | TRBV11-2 | - | TRBJ2-3 | -
TGTGCCAGCACCGAACCCTTAATGAACACTGAAGCTTTCTTT | CASTEPLMNTEAFF | TRBV6-4 | - | TRBJ1-1 | -
TGTGCCACCAGTGATTTTGGCAGGAGCACAGATACGCAGTATTTT | CATSDFGRSTDTQYF | TRBV24-1 | once | TRBJ2-3 | -
TGTGCCAGCAGCCCACCTAGAGCGGCGGGCACCGGGGAGCTGTTTTTT | CASSPPRAAGTGELFF | TRBV9 | - | TRBJ2-2 | -
TGCGCCAGCAGCCAAGGGGGAGGGAGAGGCACCGGGGAGCTGTTTTTT | CASSQGGGRGTGELFF | TRBV4-1 | - | TRBJ2-2 | TRBD2
TGTGCCAGCAGCCAACTCATTGTGAGTGAGCAGTTCTTC | CASSQLIVSEQFF | TRBV3-1/TRBV3-2 | - | TRBJ2-1 | -
TGTGCCAGCAGCGCCACCGTTAGCGGGAGTGGCGAGCAGTACTTC | CASSATVSGSGEQYF | TRBV6-2/TRBV6-3 | - | TRBJ2-7 | TRBD2
TGTGCCAGTAGTACTTCCGGGACAGGGGGCCGGACCGCGAACACCGGGGAGCTGTTTTTT | CASSTSGTGGRTANTGELFF | TRBV19 | - | TRBJ2-2 | TRBD1
TGCGCCAGCAGACCGGGACTAGCGGGAGGTGTTTCCTACAATGAGCAGTTCTTC | CASRPGLAGGVSYNEQFF | TRBV10-1 | few | TRBJ2-1 | TRBD2
TGTGCCAGCATTCGCGAGACGGGGAATCAGCCCCAGCATTTT | CASIRETGNQPQHF | TRBV6-5 | - | TRBJ1-5 | -
TGTGCCAGCGGACAAATGGAAATGGGAGCCCAGTACTTC | CASGQMEMGAQYF | TRBV5-4 | - | TRBJ2-5 | -
TGTGCCAGCAGCCTTGGACAGGGAGCCTATGGCTACACCTTC | CASSLGQGAYGYTF | TRBV6-5 | - | TRBJ1-2 | TRBD1
TGTGCCAGCTCTTATCAGGTTAATCAGCCCCAGCATTTT | CASSYQVNQPQHF | TRBV6-5 | - | TRBJ1-5 | -
TGTGCCAGCAGCGCACCGGGACTAGAAACTACTGAGCAGTTCTTC | CASSAPGLETTEQFF | TRBV7-9 | once | TRBJ2-1 | TRBD2
TGTGCCAGCAGTCCTCCCCCGGGACAGGGGAACACCGGGGAGCTGTTTTTT | CASSPPPGQGNTGELFF | TRBV28 | - | TRBJ2-2 | TRBD1
TGTGCCAGTAGTCCCCAGGGCCGATACGAGCAGTACTTC | CASSPQGRYEQYF | TRBV19 | - | TRBJ2-7 | -
TGTGCCACCAGTCATTCAGGGAGTCTCGATGAGCAGTTCTTC | CATSHSGSLDEQFF | TRBV24-1 | - | TRBJ2-1 | -
TGTGCCAGCAACCCGAGGACTAGCGGGAGTGGGTTTGAGCAGTTCTTC | CASNPRTSGSGFEQFF | TRBV2 | - | TRBJ2-1 | TRBD2
TGTGCCAGCTCACCGAGTGAAGAGACCCAGTACTTC | CASSPSEETQYF | TRBV18 | - | TRBJ2-5 | -
TGTGCCAGCAGTGGGACTAGCGGGAGGCGCTACAATGAGCAGTTCTTC | CASSGTSGRRYNEQFF | TRBV25-1 | - | TRBJ2-1 | TRBD2
TGTGCCTGGAGCCGCCGGCAGGGTGAAGGCTACACCTTC | CAWSRRQGEGYTF | TRBV30 | - | TRBJ1-2 | -
TGTGCCTGGAGTGTATCCAGCAAAAACATTCAGTACTTC | CAWSVSSKNIQYF | TRBV30 | once | TRBJ2-4 | -
TGTGCCAGCAGCAAAGCCTCCACGACGAGAACGGTGCGGGAGAGGGTCCCCTACGAGCAGTACTTC | CASSKASTTRTVRERVPYEQYF | TRBV21-1 | - | TRBJ2-7 | -
TGTGCCAGCAGTGAAAGAGGGACCGGCAATCAGCCCCAGCATTTT | CASSERGTGNQPQHF | TRBV6-1 | - | TRBJ1-5 | -
TGTGCCAGCAGGTGGGGGGCAGGGCGAGTAAACTATGGCTACACCTTC | CASRWGAGRVNYGYTF | TRBV28 | - | TRBJ1-2 | -
TGTGCCAGCAGTTACATTGCCGGCCACTATAATTCACCCCTCCACTTT | CASSYIAGHYNSPLHF | TRBV6-5 | once | TRBJ1-6 | -
TGTGCCAGCACCTCCAATCAGCCCCAGCATTTT | CASTSNQPQHF | TRBV28 | - | TRBJ1-5 | -
TGTGCCAGCAGCCAAGTGGGCAGGTATGGCTACACCTTC | CASSQVGRYGYTF | TRBV3-1/TRBV3-2 | - | TRBJ1-2 | -
TGTGCCAGCAGCTCCGGGACAGGGAACAATTCACCCCTCCACTTT | CASSSGTGNNSPLHF | TRBV5-4 | - | TRBJ1-6 | TRBD1
TGTGCCAGCAGCTTTCCGGGACAGAATTCACCCCTCCACTTT | CASSFPGQNSPLHF | TRBV5-5 | few | TRBJ1-6 | TRBD1